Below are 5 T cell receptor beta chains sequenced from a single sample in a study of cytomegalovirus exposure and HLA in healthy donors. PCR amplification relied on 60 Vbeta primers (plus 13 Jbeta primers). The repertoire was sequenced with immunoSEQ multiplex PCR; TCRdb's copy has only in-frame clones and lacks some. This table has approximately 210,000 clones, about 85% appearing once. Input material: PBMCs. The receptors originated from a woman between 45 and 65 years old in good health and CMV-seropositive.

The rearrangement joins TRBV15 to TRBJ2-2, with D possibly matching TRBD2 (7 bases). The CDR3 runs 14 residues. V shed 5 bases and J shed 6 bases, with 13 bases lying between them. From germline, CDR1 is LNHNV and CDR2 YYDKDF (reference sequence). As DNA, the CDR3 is TGTGCCACCAGCGGGGGGGCCGGGGCCGGGGAGCTGTTTTTT. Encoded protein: CATSGGAGAGELFF.

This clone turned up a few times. For the CDR3, the DNA is TGCGCCAGCAGCTTGTCAGGGGTCCTAAATTCACCCCTCCACTTT. Residues: CASSLSGVLNSPLHF. The V gene is TRBV5-1, the J gene TRBJ1-6; possibly TRBD1 for D (6 bases). V gave up 1 base and J gave up 7 bases, with 12 bases separating them. CDR3 length equals 15 residues. Germline CDR1 and CDR2: SGHRS and YFSETQ.

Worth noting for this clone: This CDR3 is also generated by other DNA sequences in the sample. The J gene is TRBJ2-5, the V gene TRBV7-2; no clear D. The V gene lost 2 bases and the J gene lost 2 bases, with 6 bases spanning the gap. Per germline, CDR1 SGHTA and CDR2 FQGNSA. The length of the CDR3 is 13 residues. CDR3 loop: CASSLSVQETQYF. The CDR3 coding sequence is TGTGCCAGCAGCTTATCGGTACAAGAGACCCAGTACTTC.

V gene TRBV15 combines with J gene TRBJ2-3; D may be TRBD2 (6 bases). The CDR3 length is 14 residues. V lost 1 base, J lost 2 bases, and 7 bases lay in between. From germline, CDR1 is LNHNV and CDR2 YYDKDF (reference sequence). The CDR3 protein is CATSRGGDTDTQYF. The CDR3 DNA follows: TGTGCCACCAGCAGAGGGGGGGACACAGATACGCAGTATTTT.

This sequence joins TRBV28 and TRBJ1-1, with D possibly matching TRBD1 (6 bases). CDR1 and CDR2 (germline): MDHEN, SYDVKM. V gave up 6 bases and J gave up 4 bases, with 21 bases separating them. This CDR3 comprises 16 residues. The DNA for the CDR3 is TGTGCCAGCAGCCCAACTTGGGGGGGCGCATCCACTGAAGCTTTCTTT. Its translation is CASSPTWGGASTEAFF. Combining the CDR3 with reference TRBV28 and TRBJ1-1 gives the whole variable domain DVKVTQSSRYLVKRTGEKVFLECVQDMDHENMFWYRQDPGLGLRLIYFSYDVKMKEKGDIPEGYSVSREKKERFSLILESASTNQTSMYLCASSPTWGGASTEAFFGQGTRLTVV.